The T cell receptor beta chain described here comes from a study of post-analysis software for immune sequencing data. Broader study findings: Included in a set of roughly five TRBV segments more frequent in patients than controls were TRBV5-6, TRBV5-1 and TRBV20-1.

V lost 4 bases and J lost 5, with 14 bases in between. CDR1 and CDR2 from the germline V gene are SQVTM and ANQGSEA. CDR3 size: 13 residues. Unique molecular identifiers tagged the TCR beta cDNA libraries. Via MiXCR, TCRdb re-called the PCR reads, giving one row per CDR3 protein. The sample lists roughly 430,000 distinct CDR3 sequences; about 39% were seen once. Concerning this clonotype: Its antigen is not identified.

The chain couples TRBV29-1 to TRBJ1-2; D possibly corresponds to TRBD1 (5 bases). The receptor was derived from a girl aged 2-10 years with multiple sclerosis. The specimen was blood. The DNA for the CDR3 is TGCAGCGTTGGAGGACGACAGAGTTATGGCTACACCTTC. Residues: CSVGGRQSYGYTF.